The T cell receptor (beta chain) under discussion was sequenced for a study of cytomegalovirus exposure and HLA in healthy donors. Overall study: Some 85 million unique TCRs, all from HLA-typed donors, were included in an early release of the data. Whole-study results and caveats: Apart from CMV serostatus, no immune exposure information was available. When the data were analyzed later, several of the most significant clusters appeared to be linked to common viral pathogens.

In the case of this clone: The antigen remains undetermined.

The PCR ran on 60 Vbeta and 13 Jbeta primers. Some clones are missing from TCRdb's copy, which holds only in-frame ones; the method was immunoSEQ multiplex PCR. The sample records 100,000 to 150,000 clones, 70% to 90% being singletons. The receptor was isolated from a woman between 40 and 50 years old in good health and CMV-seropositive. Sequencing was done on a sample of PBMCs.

CDR3 sequence reads: CASSGGRGQPQHF. The CDR3 coding sequence is TGTGCTAGCTCGGGGGGACGGGGTCAGCCCCAGCATTTT. The chain employs TRBV7-7 and TRBJ1-5; a possible D gene is TRBD1 (5 bases). CDR1 SSHAT and CDR2 FNYEAQ come from the germline V gene (reference sequence). This CDR3 is 13 amino acids long.